The present T cell receptor beta chain was sequenced within a study of T cell responses to AZD1222 COVID-19 vaccine. V lost 1 base and J lost 4, with 11 bases in between. The CDR3 loop spans 15 amino acids. In germline, CDR1 is MNHNS, CDR2 SASEGT. Produced via immunoSEQ multiplex PCR; TCRdb's table is partial and in-frame only. The sample holds 55,000 to 90,000 clones, roughly 80% seen once. This specimen consisted of peripheral blood, obtained on day 0 of AZD1222 vaccination. The receptor comes from an adult in good health. J is TRBJ1-3 and V is TRBV6-1, with no clear D. The CDR3 is CASSEDRVSGNTIYF. In DNA, the CDR3 is TGTGCCAGCAGTGAAGATCGGGTGTCGGGAAACACCATATATTTT.